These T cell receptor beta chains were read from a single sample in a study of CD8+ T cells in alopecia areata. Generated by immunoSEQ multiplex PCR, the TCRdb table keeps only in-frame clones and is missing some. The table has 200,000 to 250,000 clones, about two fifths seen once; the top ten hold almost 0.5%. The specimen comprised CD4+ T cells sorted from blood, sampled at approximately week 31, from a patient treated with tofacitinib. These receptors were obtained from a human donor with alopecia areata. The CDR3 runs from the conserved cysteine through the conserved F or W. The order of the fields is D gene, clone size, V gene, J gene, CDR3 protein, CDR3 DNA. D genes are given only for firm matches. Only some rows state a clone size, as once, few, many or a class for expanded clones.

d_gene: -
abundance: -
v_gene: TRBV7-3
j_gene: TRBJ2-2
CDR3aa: CASSPRGKGGELFF
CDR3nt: TGTGCCAGCAGCCCCCGGGGGAAGGGCGGGGAGCTGTTTTTT

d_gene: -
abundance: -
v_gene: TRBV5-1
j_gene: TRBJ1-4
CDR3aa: CASSLGGVAEKLFF
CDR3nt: TGCGCCAGCAGCTTGGGGGGTGTTGCAGAAAAACTGTTTTTT

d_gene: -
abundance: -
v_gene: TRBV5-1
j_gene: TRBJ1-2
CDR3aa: CASSLTPRDTARHGYTF
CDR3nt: TGCGCCAGCAGCTTGACCCCACGGGACACCGCTAGACATGGCTACACCTTC

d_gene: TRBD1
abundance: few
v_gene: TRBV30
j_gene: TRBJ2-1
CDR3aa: CAWGALTAGGNEQFF
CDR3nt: TGTGCCTGGGGAGCCCTTACGGCAGGGGGCAATGAGCAGTTCTTC

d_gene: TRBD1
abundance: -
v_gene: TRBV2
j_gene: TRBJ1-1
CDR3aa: CASSDRSGGNTEAFF
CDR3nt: TGTGCCAGCAGTGATCGGTCAGGGGGGAACACTGAAGCTTTCTTT

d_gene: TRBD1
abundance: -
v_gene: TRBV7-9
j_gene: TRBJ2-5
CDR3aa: CASSFGQDQETQYF
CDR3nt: TGTGCCAGCAGCTTCGGACAGGACCAAGAGACCCAGTACTTC

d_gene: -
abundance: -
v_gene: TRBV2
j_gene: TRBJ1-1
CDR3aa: CASRGGAEAFF
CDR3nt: TGTGCCAGCAGGGGGGGAGCTGAAGCTTTCTTT

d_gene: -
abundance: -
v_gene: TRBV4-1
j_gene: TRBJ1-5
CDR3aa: CASSQGVIHSNQPQHF
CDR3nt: TGCGCCAGCAGCCAAGGAGTCATACATAGCAATCAGCCCCAGCATTTT

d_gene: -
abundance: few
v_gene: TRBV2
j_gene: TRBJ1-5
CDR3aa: CASSSNRDDQPQHF
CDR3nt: TGTGCCAGCAGCTCAAACAGGGACGATCAGCCCCAGCATTTT

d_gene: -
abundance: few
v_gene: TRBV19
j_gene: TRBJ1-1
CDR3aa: CASSTQGRGNTEAFF
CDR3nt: TGTGCCAGTAGTACCCAGGGAAGGGGGAACACTGAAGCTTTCTTT

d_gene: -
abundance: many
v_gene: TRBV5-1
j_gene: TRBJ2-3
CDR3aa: CASSLFDRFPDTQYF
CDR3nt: TGCGCCAGCAGCTTGTTTGACAGGTTCCCAGATACGCAGTATTTT

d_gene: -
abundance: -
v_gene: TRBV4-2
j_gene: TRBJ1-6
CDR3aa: CASSQDRGDSPLHF
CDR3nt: TGTGCCAGCAGCCAAGACAGGGGCGATTCACCCCTCCACTTT

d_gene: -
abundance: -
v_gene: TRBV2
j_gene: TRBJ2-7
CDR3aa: CASSVGSSYEQYF
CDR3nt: TGTGCCAGCAGTGTGGGCAGTTCCTACGAGCAGTACTTC

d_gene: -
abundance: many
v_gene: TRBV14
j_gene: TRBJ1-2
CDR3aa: CASSRAGVYGYTF
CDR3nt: TGTGCCAGCAGCCGTGCAGGGGTCTATGGCTACACCTTC

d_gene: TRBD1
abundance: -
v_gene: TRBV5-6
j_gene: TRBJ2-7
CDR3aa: CASSSTGGYYEQYF
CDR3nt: TGTGCCAGCAGCTCCACAGGGGGCTACTACGAGCAGTACTTC

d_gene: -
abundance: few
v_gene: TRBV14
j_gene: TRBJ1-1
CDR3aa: CASSQRQVNTEAFF
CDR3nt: TGTGCCAGCAGCCAACGGCAGGTGAACACTGAAGCTTTCTTT

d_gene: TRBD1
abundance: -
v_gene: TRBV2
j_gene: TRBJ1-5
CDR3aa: CASRGSTGNQPQHF
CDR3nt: TGTGCCAGCAGGGGTTCGACAGGGAATCAGCCCCAGCATTTT

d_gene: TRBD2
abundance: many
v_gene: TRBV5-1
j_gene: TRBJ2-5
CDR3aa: CASSPRGAGVRKETQYF
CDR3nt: TGCGCCAGCAGCCCCCGGGGAGCGGGAGTGCGCAAAGAGACCCAGTACTTC

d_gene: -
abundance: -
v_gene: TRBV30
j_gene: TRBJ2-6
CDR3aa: CAWSLTGDYTPGANVLTF
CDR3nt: TGTGCCTGGAGCTTGACAGGGGACTATACGCCTGGGGCCAACGTCCTGACTTTC

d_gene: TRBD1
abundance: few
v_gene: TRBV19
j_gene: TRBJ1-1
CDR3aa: CASSSTGLGNTEAFF
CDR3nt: TGTGCCAGTAGTTCGACAGGGCTAGGGAACACTGAAGCTTTCTTT

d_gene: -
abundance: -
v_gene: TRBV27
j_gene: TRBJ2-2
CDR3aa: CASTRTLGTGELFF
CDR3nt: TGTGCCAGCACTCGGACCCTCGGCACCGGGGAGCTGTTTTTT

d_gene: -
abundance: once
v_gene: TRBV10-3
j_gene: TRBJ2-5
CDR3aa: CAISARADQETQYF
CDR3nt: TGTGCCATCAGTGCCAGGGCCGACCAAGAGACCCAGTACTTC

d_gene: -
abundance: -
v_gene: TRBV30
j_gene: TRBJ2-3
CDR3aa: CALRPVSTDTQYF
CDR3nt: TGTGCCTTGCGTCCGGTATCCACAGATACGCAGTATTTT

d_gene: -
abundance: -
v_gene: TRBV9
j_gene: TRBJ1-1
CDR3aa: CASSVDVNTEAFF
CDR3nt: TGTGCCAGCAGCGTAGATGTGAACACTGAAGCTTTCTTT

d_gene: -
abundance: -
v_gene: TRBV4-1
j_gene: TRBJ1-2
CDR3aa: CASSQAAENYGYTF
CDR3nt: TGCGCCAGCAGCCAAGCCGCCGAGAACTATGGCTACACCTTC

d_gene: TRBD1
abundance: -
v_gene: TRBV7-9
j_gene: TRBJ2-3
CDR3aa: CATRDGSQGPDTQYF
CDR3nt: TGTGCCACCAGAGACGGGTCACAGGGGCCAGATACGCAGTATTTT

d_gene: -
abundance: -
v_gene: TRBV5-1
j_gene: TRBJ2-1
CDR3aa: CASSWSNEQFF
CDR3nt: TGCGCCAGCAGCTGGAGTAATGAGCAGTTCTTC

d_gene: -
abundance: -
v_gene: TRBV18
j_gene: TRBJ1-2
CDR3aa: CASSPGNIPYGYTF
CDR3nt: TGTGCCAGCTCACCTGGCAACATTCCTTATGGCTACACCTTC

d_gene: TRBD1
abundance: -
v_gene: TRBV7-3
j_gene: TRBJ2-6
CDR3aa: CASSPRWTGFGSGANVLTF
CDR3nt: TGTGCCAGCAGCCCAAGATGGACAGGGTTCGGCTCTGGGGCCAACGTCCTGACTTTC

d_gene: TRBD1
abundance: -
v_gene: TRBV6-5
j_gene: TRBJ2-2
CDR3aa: CASSYDRAGELFF
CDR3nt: TGTGCCAGCAGTTACGACAGGGCCGGGGAGCTGTTTTTT

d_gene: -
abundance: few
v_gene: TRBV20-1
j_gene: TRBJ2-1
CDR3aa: CSARGQNEQFF
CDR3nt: TGCAGTGCTAGAGGCCAGAATGAGCAGTTCTTC

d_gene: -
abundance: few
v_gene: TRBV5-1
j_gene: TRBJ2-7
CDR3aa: CASSPHAAYEQYF
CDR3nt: TGCGCCAGCAGCCCTCATGCGGCCTACGAGCAGTACTTC

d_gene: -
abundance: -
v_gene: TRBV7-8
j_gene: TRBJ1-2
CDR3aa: CASSLVGARGYTF
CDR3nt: TGTGCCAGCAGCTTAGTCGGGGCTCGTGGCTACACCTTC

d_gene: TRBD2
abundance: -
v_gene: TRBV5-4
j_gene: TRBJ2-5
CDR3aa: CASSFTSGRAETQYF
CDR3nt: TGTGCCAGCAGCTTTACTAGCGGGAGAGCAGAGACCCAGTACTTC

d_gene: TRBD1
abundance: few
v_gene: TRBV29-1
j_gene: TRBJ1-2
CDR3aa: CSVRDRQSFYGYTF
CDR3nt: TGCAGCGTCCGGGACAGACAAAGTTTCTATGGCTACACCTTC

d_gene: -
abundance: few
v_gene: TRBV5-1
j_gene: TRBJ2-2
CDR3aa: CASSLTAGRLADTGELFF
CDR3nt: TGCGCCAGCAGCTTGACCGCAGGGAGGTTGGCTGACACCGGGGAGCTGTTTTTT

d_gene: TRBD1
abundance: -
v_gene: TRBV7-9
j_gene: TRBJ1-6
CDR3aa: CASSLGTVYNSPLHF
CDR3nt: TGTGCCAGCAGCTTGGGGACAGTCTATAATTCACCCCTCCACTTT

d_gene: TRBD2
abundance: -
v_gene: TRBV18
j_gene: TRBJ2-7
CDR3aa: CASSRTSGKMDEQYF
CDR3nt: TGTGCCAGCTCGCGGACTAGCGGGAAAATGGACGAGCAGTACTTC

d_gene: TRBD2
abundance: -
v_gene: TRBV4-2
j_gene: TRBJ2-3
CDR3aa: CASSPGIGGGADTQYF
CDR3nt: TGTGCCAGCAGCCCCGGGATCGGGGGGGGCGCAGATACGCAGTATTTT